These 27 T cell receptor beta chains originate from one sample sequenced in a study of blood T cell repertoires in COVID-19. Assay: immunoSEQ multiplex PCR; the TCRdb copy retains only in-frame clones and omits some. The profile shows 150,000 to 180,000 clones, roughly 80% of them singletons. Sequencing used peripheral blood. Receptor source: an elderly man with acute or convalescent COVID-19.

The chain couples TRBV11-3 to TRBJ1-2; the D is unclear. The CDR3 extends over 16 amino acids. V was clipped by 0 bases and J by 0 bases, with 11 bases between them. The germline gives CDR1 SGHNT, CDR2 YENEEA. The CDR3 DNA sequence: TGTGCCAGCAGCTTAGATGGCCCGTCAGCTAACTATGGCTACACCTTC. Its translation is CASSLDGPSANYGYTF. The entire variable domain, with the rest obtained from reference TRBV11-3 and TRBJ1-2, is as follows: EAGVVQSPRYKIIEKKQPVAFWCNPISGHNTLYWYLQNLGQGPELLIRYENEEAVDDSQLPKDRFSAERLKGVDSTLKIQPAELGDSAVYLCASSLDGPSANYGYTFGSGTRLTVV.

In its sample, this clone was seen a few times. The chain uses TRBV20-1 and TRBJ2-7; 9 bases are a match to TRBD1. This CDR3 is 13 amino acids long. J gave up 3 bases and V 3 bases, and 3 bases lay outside the gene matches. CDR1 and CDR2 from the germline V gene are DFQATT and SNEGSKA (reference sequence). CDR3 protein: CSASLGQGYEQYF. Written as DNA, the CDR3 is TGCAGTGCTAGTTTGGGACAGGGCTACGAGCAGTACTTC.

The J gene is TRBJ2-6, the V gene TRBV3-1 (or the pseudogene TRBV3-2); 8 bases fit TRBD1. V shed 5 bases, J shed 3 bases, and the junction held 9 bases outside the gene matches. The germline V gene encodes CDR1 LGHDT and CDR2 YNNKEL (reference sequence). The CDR3 length is 17 residues. This CDR3 reads CASSYDRGIGGANVLTF. As DNA, the CDR3 is TGTGCCAGCAGCTACGACAGGGGAATCGGTGGGGCCAACGTCCTGACTTTC.

J is TRBJ1-3 and V is TRBV10-3; unclear D gene. Trimming left V 7 bases short and J 0 bases short, with 10 bases between. Germline CDR1 reads ENHRY; CDR2 reads SYGVKD. The CDR3 has 14 amino acids. The CDR3 DNA is TGTGCCATCAAAGACCGGGACTCTGGAAACACCATATATTTT. This encodes CAIKDRDSGNTIYF.

V and J are TRBV5-6 and TRBJ2-4; 8 positions agree with TRBD1. This CDR3 is built from 15 residues. Germline CDR1 is SGHDT and CDR2 is YYEEEE. Unmatched junction bases numbered 10, after V lost 4 bases and J lost 7 bases. CDR3 in DNA: TGTGCCAGCAGCGTTGGGCAGGGGGCATGGAACATTCAGTACTTC. Protein: CASSVGQGAWNIQYF.

The J gene is TRBJ2-4, the V gene TRBV6-1, with a possible D match to TRBD1 (5 bases). CDR1 and CDR2 (germline): MNHNS, SASEGT. CDR3 length: 14 residues. V was cut by 3 bases and J by 1 base, with 7 bases left in between. CDR3 sequence: CASSDSGAKNIQYF. The CDR3 DNA is TGTGCCAGCAGTGATTCAGGGGCCAAAAACATTCAGTACTTC.

The chain is built from TRBV28 and TRBJ1-2; D possibly corresponds to TRBD1 (6 bases). There are 13 residues in the CDR3. The V end lost 5 bases, the J end lost 5 bases, and 12 bases lay between the germline ends. Germline CDR1 reads MDHEN; CDR2 reads SYDVKM. The CDR3 is CASSAGTQYGYTF. The DNA for the CDR3 is TGTGCCAGCAGTGCCGGGACACAGTATGGCTACACCTTC.

The chain joins TRBV10-1 to TRBJ1-1; 7 bases are shared with TRBD1. This CDR3 is built from 16 residues. CDR1 WNHNN and CDR2 SYGVQD come from the germline V gene (reference sequence). Unmatched junction bases numbered 9, after V lost 5 bases and J lost 0 bases. CDR3 sequence: CASSRAGTAMNTEAFF. Here the CDR3 DNA reads TGCGCCAGCAGTCGCGCCGGGACAGCAATGAACACTGAAGCTTTCTTT.

This clone was seen more than once but under ten times. The CDR3 loop is CASTPGGLAYNEQFF. The CDR3 nucleotides read TGTGCCAGCACCCCAGGTGGACTAGCCTACAATGAGCAGTTCTTC. The chain uses TRBV3-1 (or the pseudogene TRBV3-2) and TRBJ2-1; 7 bases line up with TRBD2. Germline values: CDR1 LGHDT, CDR2 YNNKEL (reference sequence). This CDR3 comprises 15 residues. The junction had 8 bases not matched to a gene; V was cut back by 7 bases and J by 2 bases.

This clone has just one count. This chain uses TRBV5-1 with TRBJ2-1; TRBD1 matches 7 bases. Looked up from germline, CDR1 is SGHRS and CDR2 is YFSETQ. The J segment lost 8 bases and the V segment lost 4 bases, leaving 9 bases of the junction unmatched. The CDR3 runs 14 residues. The CDR3 sequence: CASSRTTGRDEQFF. DNA of the CDR3: TGCGCCAGCAGCAGAACGACAGGGCGGGATGAGCAGTTCTTC.

The CDR3: CASRGQGANYGYTF. CDR3 bases: TGCGCCAGCAGGGGACAGGGAGCTAACTATGGCTACACCTTC. J is TRBJ1-2 and V is TRBV10-2; 9 nucleotides align to TRBD1. V shed 6 bases and J 0 bases; nucleotides not matched to a gene: 2. The CDR3 is 14 amino acids. Per the germline V gene, CDR1 is WSHSY and CDR2 is SAAADI.

Only a few counts were recorded for this clone. CDR3 DNA sequence: TGTGCCAGCAGGGCCGGGACACGGGGTGAGTTCTTC. The encoded protein is CASRAGTRGEFF. The chain joins TRBV6-5 to TRBJ2-1, with a tentative D call TRBD1 (6 bases). CDR3 length: 12 residues. With 6 bases removed from V and 14 bases from J, the gap between germline ends came to 17 bases. The germline gives CDR1 MNHEY, CDR2 SVGAGI.

The chain links TRBV20-1 to TRBJ2-7, with TRBD2 identical over 10 bases. Germline trimming cut 3 bases from V and 0 bases from J; bases unmatched to any gene: 11. Germline-derived CDR1 and CDR2 are DFQATT and SNEGSKA (reference sequence). The CDR3 has 17 amino acids. DNA of the CDR3: TGCAGTGCTAGTCCCGCCCTAGCGGGGGTCGGCTCCTACGAGCAGTACGTC. As protein: CSASPALAGVGSYEQYV.

The rearrangement joins TRBV18 to TRBJ2-5; D perhaps matches TRBD1 (5 bases). The CDR3 contains 14 residues. The germline V and J ends were trimmed by 6 bases and 5 bases, with 16 bases remaining between them. Germline V gene sequence: CDR1 KGHSH, CDR2 LQKENI. The CDR3 loop is CASSLGPVGETQYF. The CDR3 nucleotides read TGTGCCAGCTCCCTGGGGCCGGTTGGGGAGACCCAGTACTTC.

V and J are TRBV7-9 and TRBJ2-5; tentative D call: TRBD2 (6 bases). CDR3 length: 15 amino acids. Germline CDR1 is SEHNR and CDR2 is FQNEAQ (reference sequence). The ends were cut back, 5 bases at V and 5 bases at J, with 18 bases in the middle. The CDR3 DNA reads TGTGCCAGCAGCGGGCGGGGCGGAGAGGCGGAGACCCAGTACTTC. Translated, it gives CASSGRGGEAETQYF.

The V and J genes are TRBV12-3 or TRBV12-4 and TRBJ1-3, with unresolved D. This CDR3 contains 13 residues. The ends were cut back, 2 bases at V and 7 bases at J, with 9 bases in the middle. Here the CDR3 reads CASSLQVWNTIYF. The CDR3 region has the DNA TGTGCCAGCAGTTTACAGGTCTGGAACACCATATATTTT.

The chain links TRBV5-4 to TRBJ1-2; tentatively, D is TRBD1 (6 bases). The V end lost 5 bases, the J end lost 3 bases, and 20 bases lay between the germline ends. The CDR3 is 16 residues long. In germline, CDR1 is SGHNT, CDR2 YYREEE (reference sequence). CDR3 nucleotides: TGTGCCAGCAGACCTGGCTGGACAGCACGCGACTATGGCTACACCTTC. Protein: CASRPGWTARDYGYTF.

The genes are TRBV7-2 and TRBJ1-4; the D is unclear. The germline V gene has CDR1 SGHTA and CDR2 FQGNSA. Trimming left V 6 bases short and J 7 bases short, with 12 bases between. The CDR3 sequence is 13 residues long. DNA for the CDR3: TGTGCCAGCAGGGCGGGAGTGCTTGAAAAACTGTTTTTT. Its protein is CASRAGVLEKLFF.

The CDR3 DNA follows: TGTGCCAGCAGCCAAGAGGACAGGGGGAACACTGAAGCTTTCTTT. Amino acids: CASSQEDRGNTEAFF. The chain uses TRBV4-2 and TRBJ1-1, with 9 bases that match TRBD1. With V trimmed by 0 bases and J by 1 base, 0 bases remained unmatched. Germline CDR1 reads LGHNA; CDR2 reads YNFKEQ. This CDR3 region has 15 residues.

The chain employs TRBV30 and TRBJ2-3, with D perhaps TRBD2 (6 bases). The CDR3 consists of 15 residues. The ends were cut back, 2 bases at V and 2 bases at J, with 14 bases in the middle. In germline, CDR1 is GTSNPN, CDR2 SVGIG (reference sequence). The CDR3 DNA follows: TGTGCCTGGAGTCCGGCGCGGGGACCCACAGATACGCAGTATTTT. This encodes CAWSPARGPTDTQYF.

This chain uses TRBV6-1 with TRBJ1-1; D is possibly TRBD1 (5 bases). Germline V CDR1 and CDR2: MNHNS, SASEGT. Trimming took off 0 bases at V and 9 bases at J, with 11 bases between the two ends. The CDR3 length is 13 residues. The CDR3 reads CASSEAPRTKAFF. CDR3 coding DNA: TGTGCCAGCAGTGAAGCGCCAAGGACAAAAGCTTTCTTT.

This clone was seen a single time. Here the CDR3 reads CASSFYPGARNQPQHF. As DNA, the CDR3 is TGTGCCAGCAGTTTCTACCCAGGGGCTCGCAATCAGCCCCAGCATTTT. V usage is TRBV6-6 and J usage is TRBJ1-5, with D tentatively TRBD1 (6 bases). The CDR3 has 16 residues. Germline CDR1 and CDR2: MNHNY and SVGAGI (reference sequence). Trimming took off 4 bases at V and 2 bases at J, with 15 bases between the two ends.

This clone was picked up a small number of times. The gene calls are TRBV11-3 and TRBJ1-4; D may be TRBD1 (6 bases). Germline V CDR1 and CDR2: SGHNT, YENEEA. V was clipped by 1 base and J by 5 bases, with 14 bases between them. This CDR3 region has 16 residues. CDR3 sequence: CASSLASQGLNEKLFF. CDR3 DNA sequence: TGTGCCAGCAGCTTAGCAAGTCAGGGGTTGAATGAAAAACTGTTTTTT.

The chain has TRBV5-4 and TRBJ2-2; TRBD2 matches at 7 bases. With 0 bases clipped from V and 0 bases from J, the junction kept 2 bases outside the gene matches. This CDR3 is 16 amino acids long. Per germline, CDR1 SGHNT and CDR2 YYREEE (reference sequence). In DNA, the CDR3 is TGTGCCAGCAGCTTGGGTCTAGCGGCGAACACCGGGGAGCTGTTTTTT. The encoded protein is CASSLGLAANTGELFF.

This clone was seen only once. V is TRBV7-2 and J is TRBJ1-2; 8 bases fit TRBD1. CDR3 length: 14 amino acids. V shed 5 bases, J shed 5 bases, and the junction held 7 bases outside the gene matches. Germline lookup yields CDR1 SGHTA and CDR2 FQGNSA. The CDR3 loop is CASSAQGAGYGYTF. Here the CDR3 DNA reads TGTGCCAGCAGCGCCCAGGGGGCTGGGTATGGCTACACCTTC.

In DNA, the CDR3 is TGTGCCAGTACCATACAGGGGATTGGTCAGCCCCAGCATTTT. This sequence encodes CASTIQGIGQPQHF. The V call is TRBV19, the J call TRBJ1-5, with 7 bases lining up with TRBD1. This CDR3 spans 14 amino acids. The germline CDR1 and CDR2 sequences are LNHDA and SQIVND (reference sequence). J lost 6 bases, V lost 7 bases, and 9 bases had no gene match. The full variable domain, in which reference TRBV19 and TRBJ1-5 provide the parts outside the CDR3, is DGGITQSPKYLFRKEGQNVTLSCEQNLNHDAMYWYRQDPGQGLRLIYYSQIVNDFQKGDIAEGYSVSREKKESFPLTVTSAQKNPTAFYLCASTIQGIGQPQHFGDGTRLSIL.

The J gene is TRBJ2-6, the V gene TRBV30; 12 nucleotides agree with TRBD1. The V gene end was trimmed by 2 bases and the J gene end by 2 bases; junction bases not matched to a gene: 4. CDR3 length equals 17 residues. Germline V gene data show CDR1 as GTSNPN and CDR2 as SVGIG (reference sequence). The CDR3 bases are TGTGCCTGGAGTTGGGGACAGGGGGCGCCTGGGGCCAACGTCCTGACTTTC. Residues: CAWSWGQGAPGANVLTF.